The T cell receptor beta chain under discussion was sequenced for a study of control samples from healthy donors and cancer patients. Some clones are missing from TCRdb's copy, which holds only in-frame ones; the method was immunoSEQ multiplex PCR. The top ten hold 15% to 19% of the sample, which has over 80,000 clones, 75% to 95% seen once. CDR3 length equals 13 residues. The V end lost 7 bases, the J end lost 2 bases, and 10 bases lay between the germline ends. The clonotype was recovered from a man in his thirties or forties in good health. This chain links TRBV12-3 or TRBV12-4 with TRBJ2-3, with unresolved D. Sequenced sample: blood. CDR3 sequence (DNA): TGTGCCAGCACCCCTCGGCTCACAGATACGCAGTATTTT. It is translated as CASTPRLTDTQYF.